These 6 T cell receptor beta chains were all obtained from the same sample, sequenced in a study of shared clonotypes between healthy human individuals. TCRdb keeps only in-frame clones here, not all; method: immunoSEQ multiplex PCR. The table records hundreds of thousands of clones, 80% to 95% of them present only once. Only CD45RO-negative cells positively selected for CCR7 counted as naive CD8 cells, so terminally differentiated effector memory CD45RA+ cells were excluded. The sequencing sample was made of naive CD8+ T cells sorted from blood. These receptor sequences come from a man younger than 40 in good health.

This chain joins TRBV28 and TRBJ2-3; maybe TRBD1 (6 bases). Trimming took off 5 bases at V and 2 bases at J, with 11 bases between the two ends. CDR3 length equals 14 residues. In germline, CDR1 is MDHEN, CDR2 SYDVKM. The CDR3 DNA reads TGTGCCAGCAGTCCAGGGGTCGTCACAGATACGCAGTATTTT. This encodes CASSPGVVTDTQYF.

The chain couples TRBV14 to TRBJ2-7; 9 bases fit TRBD1. CDR3 length: 15 amino acids. The V segment lost 5 bases and the J segment 3 bases; nucleotides outside the gene matches: 8. The germline gives CDR1 SGHDN, CDR2 FVKESK. CDR3 coding DNA: TGTGCCAGCAGCGTCGCCGGGACAGGGTTCTACGAGCAGTACTTC. This codes for CASSVAGTGFYEQYF.

The chain has TRBV28 and TRBJ2-7; the match to TRBD2 covers 8 bases. Germline V lookup: CDR1 MDHEN, CDR2 SYDVKM. V trimming: 2 bases; J trimming: 1 base; junction bases outside the gene matches: 7. The CDR3 length is 16 residues. The CDR3 reads CASSLGTRGASYEQYF. As DNA, the CDR3 is TGTGCCAGCAGTTTAGGGACTAGAGGGGCTTCCTACGAGCAGTACTTC.

About this clone: This sample includes further DNA sequences coding for the same CDR3. The chain uses TRBV5-1 and TRBJ2-7; the match to TRBD2 covers 8 bases. The CDR3 is 15 residues long. Germline CDR1 reads SGHRS; CDR2 reads YFSETQ. With V trimmed by 7 bases and J by 3 bases, 12 bases remained unmatched. CDR3 sequence reads: CASAVGRGEGYEQYF. CDR3 DNA: TGCGCCAGCGCCGTGGGGCGGGGGGAAGGCTACGAGCAGTACTTC.

Only a few counts were recorded for this clone. The chain has TRBV7-7 and TRBJ2-5, with TRBD2 matching over 15 bases. Trimming at V came to 2 bases and at J to 4 bases, leaving 2 bases not matched to a gene. Germline CDR1 SSHAT, CDR2 FNYEAQ (reference sequence). CDR3 size: 16 residues. The CDR3 DNA is TGTGCCAGCAGCTTACGGACTAGCGGGAGGGGAGAGACCCAGTACTTC. It is translated as CASSLRTSGRGETQYF.

As for this clone: Other DNA sequences from this sample encode an identical CDR3 as well. The chain employs TRBV15 and TRBJ2-5; the D is unclear. Trimming took off 3 bases at V and 7 bases at J, with 6 bases between the two ends. Germline CDR1 reads LNHNV; CDR2 reads YYDKDF (reference sequence). There are 11 residues in the CDR3. The CDR3: CATSSGGTQYF. The DNA for the CDR3 is TGTGCCACCAGCAGCGGTGGGACCCAGTACTTC.